These 5 T cell receptor beta chains originate from one sample sequenced in a study of cytomegalovirus exposure and HLA in healthy donors. Primers included in the PCR were 60 Vbeta and 13 Jbeta primers. The repertoire was sequenced with immunoSEQ multiplex PCR; TCRdb's copy has only in-frame clones and lacks some. The table has tens of thousands of clones, roughly 80% seen once. The sample comprised PBMCs. These receptors were collected from a man aged 18-30 years in good health and CMV-seronegative.

The chain joins TRBV5-1 to TRBJ1-2, with D unresolved. The germline CDR1 and CDR2 sequences are SGHRS and YFSETQ. V lost 0 bases and J lost 8, with 11 bases in between. This CDR3 region has 13 residues. The CDR3 DNA follows: TGCGCCAGCAGCTTGGCGGGGAGTAGAGGCTACACCTTC. It specifies CASSLAGSRGYTF.

The gene calls are TRBV11-3 and TRBJ1-1; TRBD1 is a possible D gene (5 bases). V lost 5 bases and J lost 3, with 10 bases in between. The CDR3 spans 13 residues. The germline V gene encodes CDR1 SGHNT and CDR2 YENEEA. The CDR3 sequence is CASSEDSHTEAFF. In nucleotides, the CDR3 is TGTGCCAGCAGCGAAGACAGCCACACTGAAGCTTTCTTT.

The chain links TRBV6-1 to TRBJ2-3; 9 positions agree with TRBD1. This CDR3 comprises 18 residues. V shed 4 bases and J 2 bases; nucleotides not matched to a gene: 13. Germline CDR1 reads MNHNS; CDR2 reads SASEGT. The CDR3 DNA sequence: TGTGCCAGCAGTGCGTTCTCCGGGACAGGGTTTTCCACAGATACGCAGTATTTT. Residues: CASSAFSGTGFSTDTQYF.

J is TRBJ2-5 and V is TRBV28; TRBD2 is a possible D gene (6 bases). The DNA end is more similar to TRBJ2-7, so the J call may be wrong. CDR3 length: 13 residues. Germline CDR1 MDHEN, CDR2 SYDVKM. The CDR3: CASSRGRTYEQYF. CDR3 nucleotides: TGTGCCAGCAGTAGAGGGAGGACGTACGAGCAGTACTTC.

The chain has TRBV19 and TRBJ1-1, with 8 bases identical to TRBD1. Germline CDR1 reads LNHDA; CDR2 reads SQIVND (reference sequence). V was clipped by 6 bases and J by 4 bases; unmatched bases: 10. CDR3 size: 15 residues. CDR3 bases: TGTGCCAGTAGCAGCCCCCAGGGGGCGGTCACTGAAGCTTTCTTT. It is translated as CASSSPQGAVTEAFF.